This entry concerns a single T cell receptor (beta chain). Template switching with 5'RACE generated the TCR cDNA and added a universal primer site and UMIs. In TCRdb, the 5' RACE reads were re-called with MiXCR into one record per CDR3 protein. Here the sample spans 450,000 to 550,000 distinct CDR3 sequences, 21% being singletons. These data come from a study of T cells after yellow fever vaccination. The CDR3 is made up of 16 amino acids. Unmatched junction bases numbered 11, after V lost 6 bases and J lost 8 bases. Per germline, CDR1 SGDLS and CDR2 YYNGEE. Sample: PBMCs, taken around 3 weeks after the first yellow fever vaccination. The clonotype comes from a man aged 18 to 29 who received the YFV17D yellow fever vaccine. J is TRBJ2-2 and V is TRBV9; TRBD2 aligns across 12 bases. CDR3 in amino acids: CASTSASGGAWGELFF. The CDR3 DNA follows: TGTGCCAGCACCTCTGCTAGCGGGGGGGCCTGGGGGGAGCTGTTTTTT. Full variable domain (missing parts from reference TRBV9 and TRBJ2-2): DSGVTQTPKHLITATGQRVTLRCSPRSGDLSVYWYQQSLDQGLQFLIQYYNGEERAKGNILERFSAQQFPDLHSELNLSSLELGDSALYFCASTSASGGAWGELFFGEGSRLTVL.